Following are 5 T cell receptor beta chains from one sample sequenced in a study of Ad26.COV2.S vaccination and SARS-CoV-2 variants. Profiled with immunoSEQ multiplex PCR; TCRdb holds only in-frame clones, not every one. The sample lists more than 300,000 clones, 85% to 90% seen once, with 1.5% to 2.5% in the top ten. The sample's treatment: some 20 received Ad26.COV2.S at low or high dose, single or two shots; about 5 received placebo; per-sample allocation not given. It was on day 63 after the first vaccine or placebo injection that samples were taken. This specimen consisted of peripheral blood, obtained in a trial of Ad26.COV2.S vaccine versus placebo. The receptor set was obtained from a person aged 18-60 years who received the Ad26.COV2.S COVID-19 vaccine or a placebo.

The V gene is TRBV3-1 (or the pseudogene TRBV3-2), the J gene TRBJ1-2, with 7 nucleotides matching TRBD1. The germline V gene encodes CDR1 LGHDT and CDR2 YNNKEL (reference sequence). The CDR3 is 14 amino acids. J lost 5 bases, V lost 4 bases, and 7 bases had no gene match. The CDR3 is CASSPGQELYGYTF. CDR3 sequence (DNA): TGTGCCAGCAGCCCAGGACAGGAATTATATGGCTACACCTTC.

The chain combines TRBV6-1 with TRBJ1-5; TRBD1 might be the D (5 bases). The CDR3 length is 15 residues. V was cut by 3 bases and J by 8 bases, with 17 bases left in between. The germline gives CDR1 MNHNS, CDR2 SASEGT. DNA of the CDR3: TGTGCCAGCAGTGATGGGGCCGCAGCCCAAAAGCCCCAGCATTTT. Amino acids: CASSDGAAAQKPQHF.

This chain uses TRBV2 with TRBJ1-5; the D gene is possibly TRBD1 (6 bases). CDR1 and CDR2 (germline): SNHLY, FYNNEI. The CDR3 spans 15 residues. V lost 1 base and J 6 bases, leaving 13 bases between the germline ends. CDR3 amino acids: CASSEDRERGQPQHF. CDR3 DNA: TGTGCCAGCAGTGAAGACAGGGAGAGGGGTCAGCCCCAGCATTTT. Full variable domain (outside the CDR3, taken from reference TRBV2 and TRBJ1-5): EPEVTQTPSHQVTQMGQEVILRCVPISNHLYFYWYRQILGQKVEFLVSFYNNEISEKSEIFDDQFSVERPDGSNFTLKIRSTKLEDSAMYFCASSEDRERGQPQHFGDGTRLSIL.

The chain links TRBV30 to TRBJ1-6, with 8 bases fitting TRBD1. CDR3 length: 13 amino acids. The V segment lost 3 bases and the J segment 9 bases; nucleotides outside the gene matches: 4. Germline V lookup: CDR1 GTSNPN, CDR2 SVGIG (reference sequence). In DNA form, the CDR3 reads TGTGCCTGGAGGGGACAGGAACGTTCACCCCTCCACTTT. Translating it yields CAWRGQERSPLHF.

The V call is TRBV5-6, the J call TRBJ1-3, with D unresolved. Trimming pared 0 bases from V and 0 bases from J, leaving 10 bases between. Germline CDR1 reads SGHDT; CDR2 reads YYEEEE. This CDR3 has 16 residues. CDR3 DNA sequence: TGTGCCAGCAGCTTGGCAGGACCGCTCTCTGGAAACACCATATATTTT. As protein: CASSLAGPLSGNTIYF.